Included here is one T cell receptor beta chain sequence, with context. No cognate antigen has been identified for it. Per-nucleotide qualities are absent, and no much larger clonotype sits a single base away. The germline V gene sets CDR1 to SNHLY and CDR2 to FYNNEI. Relative to germline, V is 5 bases shorter and J is 6 bases shorter, with 16 bases between their ends. The CDR3, from cysteine to phenylalanine, totals 15 residues. Here the CDR3 DNA is all that survives: 45 bases in frame from base 1. To sequence the TCRbeta CDR3 region, genomic DNA was isolated from the sorted cells. TCRbeta CDR3 regions were sequenced using the immunoSEQ Assay. Imported from immuneACCESS, the table was reduced by TCRdb to in-frame sequences with V and J called. These copies leave out some clones; in studies compared against another copy, an unresolved V gene accounts for under half, and the cause of the remainder is not known. The sample yields about 83,000 clones; under 90% were counted once. The ten biggest clones cover more than 1.5% of the sample.

The source of the sample is a study of OX40 agonist ivuxolimab in advanced cancers. Context from the whole study: Ivuxolimab was an agonistic, fully human IgG2 monoclonal antibody directed against OX40 (CD134), a costimulatory receptor. A male proportion of nearly 85% and a mean age of approximately 60 years, ranging from 23 to 79, were recorded for the dose-escalation cohort. Of the approximately 50 patients in dose escalation, 19 had hepatocellular carcinoma, around 15 had melanoma, 9 had renal cell carcinoma and 9 had head and neck cancer. The monotherapy dose-escalation portion (N of about 50 patients) of the phase I ivuxolimab trial is reported in the paper. Intravenous ivuxolimab was administered to patients every 2 weeks at six dose levels: 0.01, 0.1, 0.3, 1.5, 3 and 10 mg/kg. Patients were allowed to have had prior anti-PD-1, anti-PD-L1 or anti-CTLA-4 therapy, and 30% to 40% of the dose-escalation patients had been treated with checkpoint inhibitors. Peripheral TCRbeta sequencing aimed to test whether ivuxolimab altered TCR sequence diversity and caused clonal T-cell expansion. Partial responses occurred in three dose-escalation patients: two with cutaneous melanoma and one with hepatocellular carcinoma.

Study-wide conclusions, independent of this receptor: In the 0.1-3.0 mg/kg groups, partial responders had among the lowest normalized peripheral clonal expansion, particularly in CD8+ T cells. The antigen specificity of the peripheral T cells that underwent clonal expansion was not determined. At doses of 0.1 to 3.0 mg/kg, clonal expansion of both CD4+ and CD8+ blood T cells was observed from baseline to week 6. Low levels of normalized T-cell clonal expansion were also seen in some patients who did not respond. After ivuxolimab, more expanded clones were found on average in CD8+ T cells than in CD4+ T cells.

The trial excluded patients who had a history of autoimmune disease or were on systemic immunosuppression. Peripheral blood for TCR sequencing was collected from all dose cohorts at baseline, on cycle 4 day 1, and on cycle 7 day 1. The samples were drawn from a first-in-human, open-label, multicenter phase I dose-escalation trial of ivuxolimab. Adults with locally advanced or metastatic melanoma, renal cell, hepatocellular, or head and neck squamous cell carcinoma were enrolled in the trial. CD4+ and CD8+ T cells were sorted separately from peripheral blood before TCR sequencing. Specimen: CD4+ or CD8+ T cells sorted from blood, collected in a trial of the OX40 agonist ivuxolimab. The sequence was collected from an adult with an advanced solid tumor such as melanoma, head and neck, liver or kidney cancer. Here the chain combines TRBV2 and TRBJ2-2; tentative D gene TRBD1, with 7 bases matching. The DNA reads TGTGCCAGCAGTATCAGACAGGGAGGACCCGGGGAGCTGTTTTTT. Translated, this is CASSIRQGGPGELFF.